This is a list of T cell receptor beta chains from one sample in a study of circulating and synovial CD4+ cells in juvenile arthritis. Assay: immunoSEQ multiplex PCR; the TCRdb copy retains only in-frame clones and omits some. The sample lists about 33,000 clones, 90% to 95% occurring once. Specimen: CD4+ T cells from blood. These receptors all stem from a human donor with juvenile idiopathic arthritis. The CDR3 runs from the conserved cysteine through the conserved F or W. Each record gives: V gene, D gene, J gene, clone size, CDR3 DNA, CDR3 protein. A D gene is named only where the DNA matches it firmly. Clone size is shown for a subset of rows, as once, few, many or a class of expanded clone.

TRBV27	TRBD1	TRBJ1-1	NA	TGTGCCAGCGCATCCGGGACAGAAATCACTGAAGCTTTCTTT	CASASGTEITEAFF
TRBV9	TRBD1	TRBJ1-3	NA	TGTGCCAGCAGCACGGGACAGGGGGGAAACACCATATATTTT	CASSTGQGGNTIYF
TRBV19	NA	TRBJ2-3	NA	TGTGCCAGTAGTATAGATCGTACAGATACGCAGTATTTT	CASSIDRTDTQYF
TRBV9	NA	TRBJ2-2	NA	TGTGCCAGCAGCGTAGTCGACTACGGGGAGCTGTTTTTT	CASSVVDYGELFF
TRBV7-6	NA	TRBJ2-2	NA	TGTGCCAGCAGCTTACGGCAGGGGCTTAACACCGGGGAGCTGTTTTTT	CASSLRQGLNTGELFF
TRBV25-1	TRBD2	TRBJ2-1	NA	TGTGCCAGCAGAGAAACAGGGACTAGCGCCCACAATGAGCGGTTCTTC	CASRETGTSAHNERFF
TRBV4-2	NA	TRBJ2-7	NA	TGTGCCAGCAGCCAAGTGTCGGCGGGCTACGAGCAGTACTTC	CASSQVSAGYEQYF
TRBV28	TRBD2	TRBJ2-7	NA	TGTGCCAGCAGGCTTTGGGGTTACCGTACTAGCGGCAGCTCCTACGAGCAGTACTTC	CASRLWGYRTSGSSYEQYF
TRBV28	NA	TRBJ1-2	NA	TGTGCCAGCAGTTTATCGGTTCCCCTCATCTATGGCTACACCTTC	CASSLSVPLIYGYTF
TRBV4-1	NA	TRBJ2-1	NA	TGCGCCAGCAGCCAAGACCCTGGAGGAGACGAGCAGTTCTTC	CASSQDPGGDEQFF
TRBV28	NA	TRBJ2-5	NA	TGTGCCAGCAGCTTGCGCGGCGGCCAAGAGACCCAGTACTTC	CASSLRGGQETQYF
TRBV4-1	TRBD2	TRBJ2-1	NA	TGCGCCAGCAGCCAAGTTGGGCTAGCGGAGACGGCGCAGTTCTTC	CASSQVGLAETAQFF
TRBV2	TRBD2	TRBJ2-1	NA	TGTGCCAGCAGTACCCCGGGACTAGCATGGCAGTTCTTC	CASSTPGLAWQFF
TRBV19	TRBD1	TRBJ1-2	NA	TGTGCCAGTAGATGGACAGGGGAGAGCTATGGCTACCCCTTC	CASRWTGESYGYPF
TRBV27	NA	TRBJ1-2	NA	TGTGCCAGCAGTTTATCTGGGTTAGGGACTTATGGCTACACCTTC	CASSLSGLGTYGYTF
TRBV25-1	TRBD2	TRBJ2-2	NA	TGTGCCAGCAGTGTCCTGACTAGCGGGAGGCTCACCGGGGAGCTGTTTTTT	CASSVLTSGRLTGELFF
TRBV28	TRBD2	TRBJ2-1	once	TGTGCCAGCAGTTTTTTTCAACCAGGGACTAGCGGGGTCCACAATGAGCAGTTCTTC	CASSFFQPGTSGVHNEQFF
TRBV28	NA	TRBJ1-1	NA	TGTGCCAGCAGTTTACAGGGAACTGAAGCTTTCTTT	CASSLQGTEAFF
TRBV29-1	NA	TRBJ1-2	NA	TGCAGCGTTACGGACAATAACTATGGCTACACCTTC	CSVTDNNYGYTF
TRBV28	TRBD1	TRBJ2-5	NA	TGTGCCAGCAGTCTTTCTCGGGACAGGGCGAACTTC	CASSLSRDRANF
TRBV7-2	TRBD2	TRBJ2-2	NA	TGTGCCAGCAGCTCCCGGACTAGCGGGACGAACACCGGGGAGCTGTTTTTT	CASSSRTSGTNTGELFF
TRBV5-4	NA	TRBJ2-1	once	TGTGCCAGCAGCTCCTACTACAATGAGCAGTTCTTC	CASSSYYNEQFF
TRBV28	TRBD2	TRBJ2-2	NA	TGTGCCAGCAGTTGGGGAAGCGGGGCCGGGGAGCTGTTTTTT	CASSWGSGAGELFF
TRBV6-5	TRBD2	TRBJ2-1	NA	TGTGCCAGCAGTTATCCTATCGCGGGAGGATCAGGTGAGCAGTTCTTC	CASSYPIAGGSGEQFF
TRBV6-5	NA	TRBJ2-3	NA	TGTGCCAGCAGTTACTCGATTGCGTACACAGATACGCAGTATTTT	CASSYSIAYTDTQYF
TRBV5-6	NA	TRBJ2-7	once	TGTGCCAGCAGCTTAGCGAGAGACGAGCAGTACTTC	CASSLARDEQYF
TRBV14	NA	TRBJ1-1	NA	TGTGCCAGCAGCCCCCGGGGGGTTCTAAGTGAAGCTTTCTTT	CASSPRGVLSEAFF
TRBV29-1	NA	TRBJ2-5	NA	TGCAGCGTTGACGGGCAGGGCGTGAGGTACTTC	CSVDGQGVRYF
TRBV6-6	NA	TRBJ1-5	NA	TGTGCCAGCGTGGGGGGGTTATATAGCAATCAGCCCCAGCATTTT	CASVGGLYSNQPQHF
TRBV5-6	NA	TRBJ1-6	NA	TGTGCCAGCAGCTTGGCTGGGGCAAACTATAATTCCCCCCTCCACTTT	CASSLAGANYNSPLHF
TRBV7-8	TRBD2	TRBJ2-1	NA	TGTGCCAGCAGCGCCGCGCGCGGGACTAGCGCCGGCGATGAGCAGTTCTTC	CASSAARGTSAGDEQFF
TRBV28	NA	TRBJ2-4	NA	TGTGCCAGCAGTTTTACCGGCAAAAACATTCAGTACTTC	CASSFTGKNIQYF
TRBV19	TRBD2	TRBJ2-2	NA	TGTGCCAGTACGGGCGGGAGGGCCGTGGGCGGGGAGCTGTTTTTT	CASTGGRAVGGELFF
TRBV12-5	TRBD1	TRBJ1-1	NA	TGTGCTAGTGGCCATGTCGGACAGGCAGAGAACACTGAAGCTTTCTTT	CASGHVGQAENTEAFF